The 2 T cell receptor delta chains listed next were all sequenced from one sample in a study of Vδ1+ human thymocytes. The study's findings and limits: In the thymus, TRG and TRD repertoires looked highly polyclonal with Gaussian CDR3 lengths.

RNA was extracted from the cells and then reverse transcribed. Pooled V-gene forward primers with one constant-region reverse primer generated the CDR3 amplicons by multiplex PCR. TCRdb reprocessed the multiplex PCR reads through CATT. The table shows about 25,000 delta-chain clones, with around 7.7% occurring only once. These receptors' targets are unknown. The source material was Vdelta1+ gamma-delta thymocytes from the thymus. The subset: FACS-sorted CD3+ TCRalphabeta- TCRVdelta1+ TCRVdelta2- thymocytes. Receptor source: a girl under three years old who had congenital heart surgery.

This clone has a handful of counts. This rearrangement joins TRDV1 to TRDJ1, with D maybe TRDD2 (5 bases). The V gene lost 1 base and the J gene lost 0 bases, with 21 bases spanning the gap. The CDR3 length is 19 residues. Germline loops: CDR1 TSWWSYY, CDR2 QGS. CDR3 sequence reads: CALGEQPTGSPLYTDKLIF. The CDR3, as DNA: TGTGCTCTTGGGGAACAACCTACGGGAAGCCCTTTGTACACCGATAAACTCATCTTT.

This clone was observed a few times. The V and J genes are TRDV1 and TRDJ1; TRDD3 matches 7 bases. The junction had 7 bases not matched to a gene; V was cut back by 3 bases and J by 0 bases. CDR1 TSWWSYY and CDR2 QGS come from the germline V gene. This CDR3 contains 16 residues. Here the CDR3 reads CALGDLGVLDTDKLIF. In nucleotides, the CDR3 is TGTGCTCTTGGGGATCTGGGGGTTCTTGACACCGATAAACTCATCTTT.